These 30 T cell receptor beta chains came from one sample sequenced in a study of blood T cell repertoires in COVID-19. TCRdb keeps only in-frame clones here, not all; method: immunoSEQ multiplex PCR. The sample yields approximately 70,000 clones, about 91% seen once. The specimen sequenced was peripheral blood. The receptors derive from a man aged 40-49 years with COVID-19, enrolled during active disease.

The rearrangement uses TRBV18 and TRBJ1-6, with D possibly TRBD1 on 5 matching bases. Per germline, CDR1 KGHSH and CDR2 LQKENI. The CDR3 runs 15 residues. V was trimmed by 3 bases and J by 6 bases, leaving 12 bases between them. CDR3 loop: CASSPGGALNSPLHF. The CDR3 bases are TGTGCCAGCTCACCCGGCGGGGCCCTTAATTCACCCCTCCACTTT.

V usage is TRBV5-1 and J usage is TRBJ1-6; unclear D gene. Germline CDR1 SGHRS, CDR2 YFSETQ. The CDR3 covers 15 residues. Trimming took 3 bases from V and 7 from J, leaving 14 bases between them. DNA for the CDR3: TGCGCCAGCAGCTGGGAGGGAAGGCGAAATTCACCCCTCCACTTT. Protein sequence: CASSWEGRRNSPLHF.

V usage is TRBV19 and J usage is TRBJ1-4; D perhaps matches TRBD1 (6 bases). CDR1 and CDR2 (germline): LNHDA, SQIVND (reference sequence). CDR3 size: 16 residues. V lost 6 bases and J lost 5, with 19 bases in between. The CDR3 DNA follows: TGTGCCAGTAGATCACAGGGTGAAGGCTCCAATGAAAAACTGTTTTTT. Protein sequence: CASRSQGEGSNEKLFF.

This rearrangement joins TRBV5-1 to TRBJ1-6, with TRBD1 matching 12 bases. This CDR3 has 16 amino acids. The trim removed 4 bases at V and 6 bases at J, leaving 5 bases unmatched. Looked up from germline, CDR1 is SGHRS and CDR2 is YFSETQ. DNA for the CDR3: TGCGCCAGCAGCACTGGGACAGGGGGCCGTAATTCACCCCTCCACTTT. This encodes CASSTGTGGRNSPLHF. Full variable domain (rest looked up from reference TRBV5-1 and TRBJ1-6): KAGVTQTPRYLIKTRGQQVTLSCSPISGHRSVSWYQQTPGQGLQFLFEYFSETQRNKGNFPGRFSGRQFSNSRSEMNVSTLELGDSALYLCASSTGTGGRNSPLHFGNGTRLTVT.

V usage is TRBV28 and J usage is TRBJ2-5; possibly TRBD2 for D (6 bases). This CDR3 has 14 amino acids. Germline V gives CDR1 MDHEN, CDR2 SYDVKM. Trimming pared 7 bases from V and 2 bases from J, leaving 14 bases between. The DNA of the CDR3 is TGTGCCAGCACCCCGGGGGACGGGCAAGAGACCCAGTACTTC. Translation: CASTPGDGQETQYF.

V gene TRBV4-1 combines with J gene TRBJ2-7, with TRBD1 matching over 8 bases. The CDR3 covers 16 residues. Trimming cost V 2 bases and J 7 bases; bases outside gene matches: 13. CDR1 is MGHRA and CDR2 is YSYEKL in the germline V gene. CDR3 in amino acids: CASSQPRDRRPSEQYF. CDR3 sequence (DNA): TGCGCCAGCAGCCAACCCCGGGACAGGCGGCCTTCTGAGCAGTACTTC.

This chain connects TRBV10-2 to TRBJ1-1, with 8 positions matching TRBD1. The CDR3 runs 14 residues. With V trimmed by 5 bases and J by 3 bases, 5 bases remained unmatched. The germline CDR1 and CDR2 sequences are WSHSY and SAAADI. The CDR3 DNA reads TGCGCCAGCAGTCCGGACAGGGCGGACACTGAAGCTTTCTTT. It translates to CASSPDRADTEAFF.

The CDR3 DNA reads as TGTGCCAGCAGTGCGACACAGGTCTTCGGGGAGCTGTTTTTT. It codes for CASSATQVFGELFF. The chain uses TRBV28 and TRBJ2-2, with a tentative D call TRBD1 (5 bases). This CDR3 has 14 amino acids. Germline assignment: CDR1 MDHEN and CDR2 SYDVKM. V lost 5 bases and J 7 bases, leaving 14 bases between the germline ends.

This clone was recorded only once. This rearrangement joins TRBV5-4 to TRBJ1-1; D ambiguous. The germline gives CDR1 SGHNT, CDR2 YYREEE (reference sequence). This CDR3 is 12 amino acids long. The V and J ends lost 3 bases and 5 bases respectively, with 8 bases between them. CDR3 sequence (DNA): TGTGCCAGCAGCTCCACTACTACTGAAGCTTTCTTT. It is translated as CASSSTTTEAFF.

The chain has TRBV7-9 and TRBJ2-5, with a weak D call TRBD1 (5 bases). Germline CDR1 SEHNR, CDR2 FQNEAQ (reference sequence). The CDR3 runs to 14 residues. Trimming removed 4 bases at V and 5 bases at J, with 14 bases between. The chain's CDR3 is CASSSSTVGETQYF. CDR3 DNA sequence: TGTGCCAGCAGCTCGTCGACAGTCGGTGAGACCCAGTACTTC.

The rearrangement links TRBV30 to TRBJ2-2; D is perhaps TRBD2 (7 bases). This CDR3 region has 18 residues. From germline, CDR1 is GTSNPN and CDR2 SVGIG (reference sequence). The V gene lost 1 base and the J gene lost 2 bases, with 20 bases spanning the gap. CDR3 region: CAWSAAKGGGPNTGELFF. For the CDR3, the DNA is TGTGCCTGGAGTGCCGCTAAAGGCGGGGGCCCAAACACCGGGGAGCTGTTTTTT.

The rearrangement joins TRBV28 to TRBJ1-6; D is undetermined. V lost 2 bases and J 13 bases, leaving 9 bases between the germline ends. This CDR3 region has 12 residues. CDR1 MDHEN and CDR2 SYDVKM come from the germline V gene. This CDR3 reads CASSLVGRPLHF. CDR3 in DNA: TGTGCCAGCAGTTTAGTGGGCCGGCCCCTCCACTTT.

J is TRBJ1-2 and V is TRBV11-1; 10 bases fit TRBD1. The CDR3 has 14 amino acids. Per the germline V gene, CDR1 is SGHAT and CDR2 is FQDESV (reference sequence). Trimming took 6 bases from V and 2 from J; bases not matched to a gene: 3. The CDR3 sequence is CASRPTGGNYGYTF. CDR3 sequence (DNA): TGTGCCAGCAGGCCGACAGGGGGCAACTATGGCTACACCTTC.

The chain uses TRBV30 and TRBJ2-1; D possibly corresponds to TRBD2 (5 bases). The CDR3 has 15 amino acids. V shed 2 bases and J shed 0 bases, with 11 bases lying between them. Germline V gene sequence: CDR1 GTSNPN, CDR2 SVGIG (reference sequence). The CDR3 DNA follows: TGTGCCTGGAGTAGGAAGCGGAGCTCCTACAATGAGCAGTTCTTC. Encoded protein: CAWSRKRSSYNEQFF.

This clone has a single count. V gene TRBV3-1 (or the pseudogene TRBV3-2) combines with J gene TRBJ1-2, with D possibly matching TRBD1 (5 bases). Germline CDR1 LGHDT, CDR2 YNNKEL (reference sequence). V was cut by 1 base and J by 8 bases, with 14 bases left in between. CDR3 length equals 14 residues. The CDR3 region is CASSQGVGVNGYTF. The CDR3, as DNA: TGTGCCAGCAGCCAAGGTGTAGGGGTAAACGGCTACACCTTC.

This chain uses TRBV7-9 with TRBJ1-2; no clear D. V was clipped by 2 bases and J by 0 bases, with 13 bases between them. Germline CDR1 reads SEHNR; CDR2 reads FQNEAQ (reference sequence). The CDR3 sequence is 16 residues long. CDR3 protein: CASSLLGEMTNYGYTF. In DNA form, the CDR3 reads TGTGCCAGCAGCTTATTAGGAGAGATGACTAACTATGGCTACACCTTC. Full variable domain (outside the CDR3, taken from reference TRBV7-9 and TRBJ1-2): DTGVSQNPRHKITKRGQNVTFRCDPISEHNRLYWYRQTLGQGPEFLTYFQNEAQLEKSRLLSDRFSAERPKGSFSTLEIQRTEQGDSAMYLCASSLLGEMTNYGYTFGSGTRLTVV.

The chain has TRBV5-1 and TRBJ2-2; 7 nucleotides line up with TRBD1. The CDR3 totals 15 residues. Per the germline V gene, CDR1 is SGHRS and CDR2 is YFSETQ. V lost 4 bases and J lost 6; bases outside the gene matches: 9. CDR3 in amino acids: CASSPGTVRSGELFF. The CDR3 bases are TGCGCCAGCAGCCCAGGGACAGTACGCTCCGGGGAGCTGTTTTTT. The variable domain in full, with the rest retrieved from reference TRBV5-1 and TRBJ2-2, is KAGVTQTPRYLIKTRGQQVTLSCSPISGHRSVSWYQQTPGQGLQFLFEYFSETQRNKGNFPGRFSGRQFSNSRSEMNVSTLELGDSALYLCASSPGTVRSGELFFGEGSRLTVL.

The chain employs TRBV6-5 and TRBJ2-5; 8 nucleotides match TRBD2. The J segment lost 4 bases and the V segment lost 4 bases, leaving 5 bases of the junction unmatched. Germline CDR1 reads MNHEY; CDR2 reads SVGAGI. This CDR3 spans 14 amino acids. The CDR3 coding sequence is TGTGCCAGCAGTTCCGGGGGGGCCGGAGAGACCCAGTACTTC. This sequence encodes CASSSGGAGETQYF.

This clone appeared once. V is TRBV5-1 and J is TRBJ2-3; TRBD1 might be the D (6 bases). V was clipped by 1 base and J by 0 bases, with 15 bases between them. The CDR3 is 17 residues long. Germline V gene lookup returns CDR1 SGHRS and CDR2 YFSETQ. The CDR3 is CASSLTGPGTSTDTQYF. CDR3 bases: TGCGCCAGCAGCTTGACAGGGCCAGGAACTAGCACAGATACGCAGTATTTT.

This chain's CDR3 is CASSQGVGTSNEQFF. CDR3 nucleotide sequence: TGTGCCAGCAGCCAAGGGGTCGGGACTAGTAATGAGCAGTTCTTC. The gene calls are TRBV3-1 (or the pseudogene TRBV3-2) and TRBJ2-1, with 8 nucleotides matching TRBD2. The V gene's germline CDR1 is LGHDT and CDR2 YNNKEL (reference sequence). The CDR3 length is 15 residues. The V gene end was trimmed by 1 base and the J gene end by 7 bases; junction bases not matched to a gene: 6.

The V and J genes are TRBV11-3 and TRBJ2-5, with TRBD2 matching 10 bases. J was trimmed by 0 bases and V by 2 bases; bases with no gene match: 0. CDR1 is SGHNT and CDR2 is YENEEA in the germline V gene. CDR3 length: 15 amino acids. In DNA form, the CDR3 reads TGTGCCAGCAGCTTAAGCGGGGGGGACCAAGAGACCCAGTACTTC. As protein: CASSLSGGDQETQYF.

The chain combines TRBV28 with TRBJ2-1; TRBD1 agrees at 8 bases. Germline-derived CDR1 and CDR2 are MDHEN and SYDVKM. V lost 5 bases, J lost 6 bases, and 9 bases stayed unmatched. The CDR3 totals 15 residues. The CDR3 nucleotides are TGTGCCAGCAGTCCCGAGACAGGGGCTCGCAATGAGCAGTTCTTC. This encodes CASSPETGARNEQFF.

This clone was recorded a few times. V usage is TRBV6-5 and J usage is TRBJ2-5; 9 bases agree with TRBD2. Germline CDR1 is MNHEY and CDR2 is SVGAGI. Germline trimming cut 2 bases from V and 5 bases from J; bases unmatched to any gene: 3. This CDR3 contains 14 residues. The CDR3 loop is CASSYGLAMETQYF. CDR3 coding DNA: TGTGCCAGCAGTTACGGACTAGCGATGGAGACCCAGTACTTC.

The V gene is TRBV9, the J gene TRBJ1-2, with D uncertain. The CDR3 sequence is 13 residues long. In germline, CDR1 is SGDLS, CDR2 YYNGEE. Trimming shortened V by 4 bases and J by 5 bases, and 12 bases separated the two germline ends. The CDR3 region is CASSPAADYGYTF. CDR3 nucleotides: TGTGCCAGCAGCCCGGCCGCGGATTATGGCTACACCTTC.

The gene calls are TRBV6-2 or TRBV6-3 and TRBJ2-1; 11 bases line up with TRBD2. Germline trimming cut 0 bases from V and 6 bases from J; bases unmatched to any gene: 7. Per the germline V gene, CDR1 is MNHEY and CDR2 is SVGEGT. This CDR3 has 17 residues. In DNA, the CDR3 is TGTGCCAGCAGTTACTCTAGCGGGGGGGCCTTTTTCAATGAGCAGTTCTTC. Protein product: CASSYSSGGAFFNEQFF.

The V gene is TRBV2, the J gene TRBJ1-1; TRBD1 might be the D (5 bases). Germline V lookup: CDR1 SNHLY, CDR2 FYNNEI. This CDR3 has 14 amino acids. V lost 6 bases and J 1 base, leaving 12 bases between the germline ends. The CDR3 loop is CASSRGLENTEAFF. CDR3 DNA: TGTGCCAGCAGCCGGGGACTTGAGAACACTGAAGCTTTCTTT. Full variable domain (rest looked up from reference TRBV2 and TRBJ1-1): EPEVTQTPSHQVTQMGQEVILRCVPISNHLYFYWYRQILGQKVEFLVSFYNNEISEKSEIFDDQFSVERPDGSNFTLKIRSTKLEDSAMYFCASSRGLENTEAFFGQGTRLTVV.

The chain is built from TRBV5-1 and TRBJ2-5, with TRBD1 identical over 11 bases. The CDR3 covers 17 residues. Germline-derived CDR1 and CDR2 are SGHRS and YFSETQ. The junction had 10 bases not matched to a gene; V was cut back by 1 base and J by 5 bases. CDR3 sequence: CASSLTPMDRGHETQYF. The CDR3 bases are TGCGCCAGCAGCTTGACACCCATGGACAGGGGGCACGAGACCCAGTACTTC. Looking up the rest from reference TRBV5-1 and TRBJ2-5 gives the full variable domain: KAGVTQTPRYLIKTRGQQVTLSCSPISGHRSVSWYQQTPGQGLQFLFEYFSETQRNKGNFPGRFSGRQFSNSRSEMNVSTLELGDSALYLCASSLTPMDRGHETQYFGPGTRLLVL.

Only one count was recorded for this clone. V gene TRBV5-1 combines with J gene TRBJ1-5; 7 bases are a match to TRBD1. CDR1 and CDR2 from the germline V gene are SGHRS and YFSETQ. The length of the CDR3 is 15 residues. The J segment lost 2 bases and the V segment lost 0 bases, leaving 2 bases of the junction unmatched. CDR3: CASSLEGAGNQPQHF. CDR3 bases: TGCGCCAGCAGCTTGGAGGGGGCAGGCAATCAGCCCCAGCATTTT.

V gene TRBV28 combines with J gene TRBJ2-1, with TRBD2 matching 9 bases. The CDR3 has 19 residues. Unmatched junction bases numbered 24, after V lost 6 bases and J lost 9 bases. Germline CDR1 is MDHEN and CDR2 is SYDVKM. This CDR3 is CASRPALISGGPGASEQFF. The CDR3 DNA follows: TGTGCCAGCAGACCAGCGCTAATTAGCGGGGGCCCTGGAGCTTCTGAGCAGTTCTTC.

V and J are TRBV6-5 and TRBJ2-1; D is unclear. Germline loops: CDR1 MNHEY, CDR2 SVGAGI. CDR3 length equals 13 residues. V lost 8 bases and J 6 bases, leaving 14 bases between the germline ends. The CDR3 nucleotides read TGTGCCAGCGGGCCCTTCTATGGCAATGAGCAGTTCTTC. It is translated as CASGPFYGNEQFF.